This is a list of T cell receptor beta chains from one sample in a study of T cell responses to AZD1222 COVID-19 vaccine. Using immunoSEQ multiplex PCR, the repertoire was profiled, and TCRdb retains in-frame clones only, with some absent. This table has roughly 65,000 clones, 80% to 85% appearing once. This material consisted of peripheral blood, taken on day 0 of AZD1222 vaccination. These receptor sequences come from an adult in good health. The CDR3 runs from the conserved cysteine through the conserved F or W. D genes are given only for firm matches. Size tells how often a clone was seen (once, few, many) or the class of an expanded clone, and some rows leave it out.

>TRBV10-3|TRBJ1-3|once|-
CAIRIRSTGGNTIYF
TGTGCCATCCGGATAAGGTCTACGGGGGGAAACACCATATATTTT
>TRBV19|TRBJ1-2|few|-
CASSREIANYGYTF
TGTGCCAGTAGTAGGGAGATAGCTAACTATGGCTACACCTTC
>TRBV28|TRBJ2-3|-|-
CASSLDGPTDTQYF
TGTGCCAGCAGTTTAGATGGACCCACAGATACGCAGTATTTT
>TRBV11-2|TRBJ1-1|few|-
CASSHYTEAFF
TGTGCCAGCAGCCACTACACTGAAGCTTTCTTT
>TRBV19|TRBJ1-5|-|TRBD1
CASSFTARGTGNQPQHF
TGTGCCAGTAGTTTTACCGCCCGCGGGACAGGCAATCAGCCCCAGCATTTT
>TRBV9|TRBJ1-4|-|TRBD1
CASSVAGTAKKLFF
TGTGCCAGCAGCGTGGCCGGGACAGCCAAAAAACTGTTTTTT
>TRBV10-1|TRBJ1-6|-|-
CASSEPLGPLHF
TGCGCCAGCAGTGAGCCCCTTGGACCCCTCCACTTT
>TRBV5-8|TRBJ1-1|few|-
CASSLPNNVKAFF
TGTGCCAGCAGCCTACCGAATAATGTAAAGGCTTTCTTT
>TRBV30|TRBJ2-2|-|-
CAWSVLGVTGELFF
TGTGCCTGGAGTGTCTTGGGGGTCACCGGGGAGCTGTTTTTT
>TRBV5-1|TRBJ1-1|-|-
CASSLSLNTEAFF
TGCGCCAGCAGCTTGTCCCTTAACACTGAAGCTTTCTTT
>TRBV27|TRBJ2-5|few|-
CASRSPPRETQYF
TGTGCCAGCAGGAGCCCACCCCGGGAGACCCAGTACTTC
>TRBV5-6|TRBJ2-7|-|TRBD1
CASSNGTANYYEQYF
TGTGCCAGCAGCAACGGGACAGCTAACTACTACGAGCAGTACTTC
>TRBV13|TRBJ1-6|-|TRBD1
CASSLKNRGLGSPLHF
TGTGCCAGCAGCCTCAAGAACAGGGGGCTGGGTTCACCCCTCCACTTT
>TRBV29-1|TRBJ1-2|-|TRBD1
CSVARQTRDREIVNYGYTF
TGCAGCGTTGCCCGCCAGACCCGGGACAGGGAAATAGTCAACTATGGCTACACCTTC
>TRBV9|TRBJ1-1|-|-
CASSGGDTEAFF
TGTGCCAGCAGCGGAGGGGACACTGAAGCTTTCTTT
>TRBV5-6|TRBJ2-7|-|TRBD1
CASSLEDRVGEQYF
TGTGCCAGCAGCCTAGAGGACAGGGTCGGCGAGCAGTACTTC
>TRBV18|TRBJ1-5|few|TRBD1
CASSPGKDRGNQPQHF
TGTGCCAGCTCACCGGGAAAGGACAGGGGGAATCAGCCCCAGCATTTT
>TRBV7-9|TRBJ1-2|-|TRBD1
CASSSGTGDLNYGYTF
TGTGCCAGCAGCTCCGGGACAGGGGACTTAAACTATGGCTACACCTTC
>TRBV30|TRBJ1-2|few|-
CAWEKQGNYGYTF
TGTGCCTGGGAAAAACAGGGTAACTATGGCTACACCTTC
>TRBV6-5|TRBJ1-6|-|-
CASSYSGDPTSSPLHF
TGTGCCAGCAGTTACTCCGGGGACCCCACATCTTCACCCCTCCACTTT
>TRBV11-3|TRBJ2-1|-|TRBD2
CASSRRLAGGAYNEQFF
TGTGCCAGCAGCCGGAGACTAGCGGGCGGAGCGTACAATGAGCAGTTCTTC
>TRBV24-1|TRBJ1-2|-|-
CATSGTGFGNGYTF
TGTGCCACCAGTGGTACCGGTTTTGGGAATGGCTACACCTTC
>TRBV6-1|TRBJ2-1|-|-
CASSEETASYNEQFF
TGTGCCAGCAGTGAAGAGACAGCTTCCTACAATGAGCAGTTCTTC
>TRBV30|TRBJ1-6|-|-
CAFGTRINALHF
TGTGCCTTTGGGACACGCATTAATGCCCTCCACTTT
>TRBV9|TRBJ1-6|-|TRBD1
CASSADRLNSPLHF
TGTGCCAGCAGCGCGGACAGGTTGAATTCACCCCTCCACTTT
>TRBV6-1|TRBJ1-2|-|-
CASSEVGESGYTF
TGTGCCAGCAGTGAAGTTGGAGAAAGTGGCTACACCTTC
>TRBV12-5|TRBJ2-3|-|-
CASGSPPGDTQYF
TGTGCTAGTGGAAGCCCCCCAGGGGATACGCAGTATTTT
>TRBV10-3|TRBJ2-1|-|-
CAISESGGPYNEQFF
TGTGCCATCAGTGAGTCTGGGGGACCCTACAATGAGCAGTTCTTC
>TRBV5-4|TRBJ2-7|-|-
CASSLDAYEQYF
TGTGCCAGCAGCTTGGATGCTTACGAGCAGTACTTC
>TRBV9|TRBJ2-3|large|-
CASSVAGVATDTQYF
TGTGCCAGCAGCGTAGCGGGGGTGGCCACAGATACGCAGTATTTT
>TRBV19|TRBJ2-3|few|-
CASSRGADTQYF
TGTGCCAGTAGTCGGGGCGCAGATACGCAGTATTTT
>TRBV19|TRBJ1-5|-|TRBD1
CASSTWTGRSQPQHF
TGTGCCAGTAGTACGTGGACAGGGAGGTCTCAGCCCCAGCATTTT
>TRBV5-8|TRBJ1-5|few|-
CASSPRRASNQPQHF
TGTGCCAGCAGCCCTAGGCGGGCTAGCAATCAGCCCCAGCATTTT
>TRBV3-1/TRBV3-2|TRBJ2-3|-|-
CASSRGNLDTQYF
TGTGCCAGCAGCCGAGGGAACCTAGATACGCAGTATTTT
>TRBV10-3|TRBJ1-5|-|-
CAISEGDRQPQHF
TGTGCCATCAGTGAGGGGGATCGGCAGCCCCAGCATTTT
>TRBV5-5|TRBJ1-1|-|-
CASSFVQNTEAFF
TGTGCCAGCAGCTTTGTCCAGAACACTGAAGCTTTCTTT
>TRBV10-2|TRBJ1-6|-|-
CASSDRGPEYNSPLHF
TGCGCCAGCAGTGATAGGGGCCCAGAGTATAATTCACCCCTCCACTTT
>TRBV7-2|TRBJ2-7|-|-
CASSLVSSSEQYF
TGTGCCAGCAGCTTAGTGAGTAGCAGCGAGCAGTACTTC
>TRBV5-6|TRBJ1-2|-|-
CASSLLRTVYGYTF
TGTGCCAGCAGCTTGCTCCGGACAGTGTATGGCTACACCTTC
>TRBV7-3|TRBJ1-1|-|-
CASSPPRTEAFF
TGTGCCAGCAGCCCCCCCCGTACTGAAGCTTTCTTT
>TRBV6-4|TRBJ2-1|few|-
CASSEDSHNEQFF
TGTGCCAGCAGTGAGGACAGTCACAATGAGCAGTTCTTC
>TRBV6-5|TRBJ1-4|few|TRBD1
CASSYSTGGFEKLFF
TGTGCCAGCAGTTACTCGACAGGGGGCTTTGAAAAACTGTTTTTT
>TRBV11-3|TRBJ2-1|-|-
CASSLGFSYNEQFF
TGTGCCAGCAGCTTAGGTTTCTCCTACAATGAGCAGTTCTTC
>TRBV3-1/TRBV3-2|TRBJ1-4|-|-
CASSQQWEKLFF
TGTGCCAGCAGCCAACAATGGGAAAAACTGTTTTTT
>TRBV5-4|TRBJ2-1|-|-
CASSPGPSNEQFF
TGTGCCAGCAGCCCGGGACCTTCCAATGAGCAGTTCTTC
>TRBV11-2|TRBJ1-2|few|-
CASRFGYGYTF
TGTGCCAGCAGATTCGGCTATGGCTACACCTTC
>TRBV6-5|TRBJ1-2|-|-
CASRKQGSYGYTF
TGTGCCAGCAGGAAACAGGGTTCCTATGGCTACACCTTC
>TRBV5-1|TRBJ1-1|-|-
CASSEQGNTEAFF
TGCGCCAGCAGCGAACAGGGGAACACTGAAGCTTTCTTT
>TRBV10-3|TRBJ2-1|once|TRBD1
CAISRGTGFSNEQFF
TGTGCCATCAGTCGAGGGACAGGGTTTAGTAATGAGCAGTTCTTC
>TRBV7-2|TRBJ2-7|-|-
CASSLYQGPYEQYF
TGTGCCAGCAGCTTGTACCAGGGTCCTTACGAGCAGTACTTC
>TRBV30|TRBJ1-2|-|-
CAWSVAGDGYTF
TGTGCCTGGAGTGTAGCAGGGGACGGCTACACCTTC
>TRBV24-1|TRBJ1-5|-|-
CATSDWGADQPQHF
TGTGCCACCAGTGATTGGGGGGCGGATCAGCCCCAGCATTTT
>TRBV24-1|TRBJ1-5|-|-
CATSVGPQHF
TGTGCCACCAGTGTGGGCCCCCAGCATTTT
>TRBV30|TRBJ2-2|-|-
CAWGPGGNTGELFF
TGTGCCTGGGGGCCTGGGGGTAACACCGGGGAGCTGTTTTTT
>TRBV10-2|TRBJ2-1|-|TRBD2
CASSTSAYNEQFF
TGCGCCAGCAGTACTAGCGCGTACAATGAGCAGTTCTTC